This is a list of T cell receptor beta chains from one sample in a study of immune cell composition in non-small cell lung cancer. Data came from immunoSEQ multiplex PCR; TCRdb stores just in-frame clones and leaves some out. The sample records around 3,100 clones, 71% being singletons. The same data also contributed to another study, on CD4 T cells in lung cancer.

The source material was non-adjacent lung tissue. All receptors come from a human donor with non-small cell lung cancer. Each CDR3 is given with its conserved first and last residue. Fields, in order: D gene, CDR3 length, V gene, clone size, J gene, CDR3 DNA, CDR3 protein. D genes are given only for firm matches. Rows may omit the clone size; those that give it use once, few, many or a size class.

d_gene: TRBD1
len: 11
v_gene: TRBV6-6
abundance: NA
j_gene: TRBJ2-7
CDR3nt: TGTGCCAGCAGCCAGGGGGCGCAGCAGTACTTC
CDR3aa: CASSQGAQQYF

d_gene: TRBD1
len: 15
v_gene: TRBV7-8
abundance: NA
j_gene: TRBJ1-2
CDR3nt: TGTGCCAGCAGCACCTCACAGGGGTGGAACTATGGCTACACCTTC
CDR3aa: CASSTSQGWNYGYTF

d_gene: NA
len: 14
v_gene: TRBV5-4
abundance: few
j_gene: TRBJ1-5
CDR3nt: TGTGCCAGCAGCTCACAGGGTATCAATCAGCCCCAGCATTTT
CDR3aa: CASSSQGINQPQHF

d_gene: TRBD2
len: 15
v_gene: TRBV9
abundance: NA
j_gene: TRBJ2-3
CDR3nt: TGTGCCAGCAGCGTAGGGCTAGCGGCCACAGATACGCAGTATTTT
CDR3aa: CASSVGLAATDTQYF

d_gene: NA
len: 14
v_gene: TRBV6-6
abundance: NA
j_gene: TRBJ1-4
CDR3nt: TGTGCCAGCGGCGAGGGTTCCACTAATGAAAAACTGTTTTTT
CDR3aa: CASGEGSTNEKLFF

d_gene: NA
len: 13
v_gene: TRBV5-5
abundance: NA
j_gene: TRBJ2-5
CDR3nt: TGTGCCAGCAGCTTGGCTCGTGAAGAGACCCAGTACTTC
CDR3aa: CASSLAREETQYF

d_gene: TRBD1
len: 15
v_gene: TRBV9
abundance: NA
j_gene: TRBJ1-2
CDR3nt: TGTGCCAGCAGCGTAGACAGCGACAGGGGGTATGGCTACACCTTC
CDR3aa: CASSVDSDRGYGYTF

d_gene: NA
len: 15
v_gene: TRBV7-8
abundance: NA
j_gene: TRBJ2-1
CDR3nt: TGTGCCAGCAGCTTCGGCCCAGGGGTTATAAATGAGCAGTTCTTC
CDR3aa: CASSFGPGVINEQFF

d_gene: TRBD1
len: 15
v_gene: TRBV5-6
abundance: NA
j_gene: TRBJ1-6
CDR3nt: TGTGCCAGCAGCACTTCGGACAGGGTCTCTTCACCCCTCCACTTT
CDR3aa: CASSTSDRVSSPLHF

d_gene: TRBD1
len: 13
v_gene: TRBV19
abundance: NA
j_gene: TRBJ1-1
CDR3nt: TGTGCCACAACAGGGGGTCTAGACACTGAAGCTTTCTTT
CDR3aa: CATTGGLDTEAFF

d_gene: TRBD1
len: 14
v_gene: TRBV6-6
abundance: NA
j_gene: TRBJ1-1
CDR3nt: TGTGCCAGCAGTTACGGGGACAGAGTCACTGAAGCTTTCTTT
CDR3aa: CASSYGDRVTEAFF

d_gene: NA
len: 15
v_gene: TRBV27
abundance: few
j_gene: TRBJ1-4
CDR3nt: TGTGCCAGCAGTAAATGGGGTGCGGGCGACGAAAAACTGTTTTTT
CDR3aa: CASSKWGAGDEKLFF

d_gene: TRBD2
len: 14
v_gene: TRBV28
abundance: NA
j_gene: TRBJ2-7
CDR3nt: TGTGCCAGCAGTCCCGGACTAGCGGGAACCGAGCAGTACTTC
CDR3aa: CASSPGLAGTEQYF

d_gene: NA
len: 14
v_gene: TRBV21-1
abundance: NA
j_gene: TRBJ1-4
CDR3nt: TGTGCCAGCAGCAACTGCCAGCAGGGAGAAAAACTGTTTTTT
CDR3aa: CASSNCQQGEKLFF

d_gene: NA
len: 14
v_gene: TRBV6-5
abundance: few
j_gene: TRBJ1-4
CDR3nt: TGTGCCAGCGGCGAGGGTTCCACTAATGAAAAACTGTTTTTT
CDR3aa: CASGEGSTNEKLFF

d_gene: TRBD1
len: 15
v_gene: TRBV6-1
abundance: NA
j_gene: TRBJ2-2
CDR3nt: TGTGCCAGCAGAAGGACAGGGGTCCTCACCGGGGAGCTGTTTTTT
CDR3aa: CASRRTGVLTGELFF

d_gene: TRBD1
len: 15
v_gene: TRBV4-1
abundance: NA
j_gene: TRBJ1-1
CDR3nt: TGCGCCAGCAGCCCCTCCGGGACAGGGGGCCCTGAAGCTTTCTTT
CDR3aa: CASSPSGTGGPEAFF

d_gene: NA
len: 13
v_gene: TRBV19
abundance: large
j_gene: TRBJ1-1
CDR3nt: TGTGCCAGTAGTCCCCGAGAGCACACTGAAGCTTTCTTT
CDR3aa: CASSPREHTEAFF

d_gene: NA
len: 15
v_gene: TRBV7-9
abundance: NA
j_gene: TRBJ1-1
CDR3nt: TGTGCCAGCAGACTCCGAAAAGGGGGGAACACTGAAGCTTTCTTT
CDR3aa: CASRLRKGGNTEAFF

d_gene: NA
len: 15
v_gene: TRBV18
abundance: NA
j_gene: TRBJ1-1
CDR3nt: TGTGCCAGCTCAAAATTACAACAGGAGTCCACTGAAGCTTTCTTT
CDR3aa: CASSKLQQESTEAFF

d_gene: NA
len: 13
v_gene: TRBV15
abundance: NA
j_gene: TRBJ2-2
CDR3nt: TGTGCCACCAGCAAGTGGGGGGCCGGGGAGCTGTTTTTT
CDR3aa: CATSKWGAGELFF

d_gene: NA
len: 15
v_gene: TRBV5-1
abundance: NA
j_gene: TRBJ1-3
CDR3nt: TGCGCCAGCAGCCCTCAGGTGGGCTCTGGAAACACCATATATTTT
CDR3aa: CASSPQVGSGNTIYF

d_gene: TRBD1
len: 16
v_gene: TRBV28
abundance: few
j_gene: TRBJ2-2
CDR3nt: TGTGCCAGCGAAAACCACAGGGGGGCGAACACCGGGGAGCTGTTTTTT
CDR3aa: CASENHRGANTGELFF

d_gene: TRBD2
len: 15
v_gene: TRBV10-1
abundance: few
j_gene: TRBJ2-3
CDR3nt: TGCGCCAGCAGCCAACTAGCGGGAGGTCCAGATACGCAGTATTTT
CDR3aa: CASSQLAGGPDTQYF

d_gene: NA
len: 14
v_gene: TRBV19
abundance: NA
j_gene: TRBJ1-2
CDR3nt: TGTGCCAGTAAGGCAGGGAGGCCCGGAGGTGGCTACACCTTC
CDR3aa: CASKAGRPGGGYTF

d_gene: NA
len: 12
v_gene: TRBV7-3
abundance: NA
j_gene: TRBJ2-5
CDR3nt: TGTGCCAGCAGCCCAGACTCGAGGACCCAGTACTTC
CDR3aa: CASSPDSRTQYF

d_gene: NA
len: 15
v_gene: TRBV9
abundance: NA
j_gene: TRBJ1-2
CDR3nt: TGTGCCAGCATGCCCCTGGGGACTGGGGGATATGGCTACACCTTC
CDR3aa: CASMPLGTGGYGYTF

d_gene: NA
len: 15
v_gene: TRBV5-1
abundance: few
j_gene: TRBJ2-2
CDR3nt: TGCGCCAGCAGCTTATCAAGGGGCGATCGAGGGGAGCTGTTTTTT
CDR3aa: CASSLSRGDRGELFF

d_gene: TRBD1
len: 12
v_gene: TRBV5-6
abundance: NA
j_gene: TRBJ2-4
CDR3nt: TGTGCCAGCAGCCCCGGGACAGCCATTCAGTACTTC
CDR3aa: CASSPGTAIQYF

d_gene: NA
len: 14
v_gene: TRBV7-2
abundance: NA
j_gene: TRBJ1-2
CDR3nt: TGTGCCAGCAGCCTCGTACAGGGATCGTATGGCTACACCTTC
CDR3aa: CASSLVQGSYGYTF

d_gene: NA
len: 16
v_gene: TRBV4-1
abundance: NA
j_gene: TRBJ2-7
CDR3nt: TGCGCCAGCAGCCAAGATCGGTACAGGGTGGGGCACGAGCAGTACTTC
CDR3aa: CASSQDRYRVGHEQYF

d_gene: NA
len: 15
v_gene: TRBV18
abundance: NA
j_gene: TRBJ2-7
CDR3nt: TGTGCCAGCTCACCGGGCGGCGGGTTGTCCTACGAGCAGTACTTC
CDR3aa: CASSPGGGLSYEQYF

d_gene: TRBD2
len: 15
v_gene: TRBV30
abundance: NA
j_gene: TRBJ2-2
CDR3nt: TGTGCCTGGAGTGTACTAGCGGGAGGCACCGGGGAGCTGTTTTTT
CDR3aa: CAWSVLAGGTGELFF

d_gene: NA
len: 16
v_gene: TRBV11-2
abundance: NA
j_gene: TRBJ2-3
CDR3nt: TGTGCCAGCAGCTTAGGAGGTAGTCAAAGCACAGATACGCAGTATTTT
CDR3aa: CASSLGGSQSTDTQYF

d_gene: TRBD2
len: 16
v_gene: TRBV9
abundance: NA
j_gene: TRBJ2-1
CDR3nt: TGTGCCAGCAGCCCCGGGGGGACTAGCAGCGGCAATGAGCAGTTCTTC
CDR3aa: CASSPGGTSSGNEQFF

d_gene: TRBD2
len: 15
v_gene: TRBV5-4
abundance: few
j_gene: TRBJ2-1
CDR3nt: TGTGCCAGCAGCCCCGGGACTAGCGGGAACTATGAGCAGTTCTTC
CDR3aa: CASSPGTSGNYEQFF

d_gene: TRBD2
len: 13
v_gene: TRBV6-1
abundance: few
j_gene: TRBJ2-5
CDR3nt: TGTGCCACCTCTGGCGGGAGGAGGGAGACCCAGTACTTC
CDR3aa: CATSGGRRETQYF

d_gene: NA
len: 16
v_gene: TRBV9
abundance: NA
j_gene: TRBJ2-3
CDR3nt: TGTGCCAGCAGCCCGCGTCAGCGGTCTAGCACAGATACGCAGTATTTT
CDR3aa: CASSPRQRSSTDTQYF

d_gene: TRBD1
len: 14
v_gene: TRBV10-3
abundance: NA
j_gene: TRBJ2-3
CDR3nt: TGTGCCATCAGCCCAGGGGGACGGGGAGATACGCAGTATTTT
CDR3aa: CAISPGGRGDTQYF

d_gene: NA
len: 14
v_gene: TRBV5-1
abundance: NA
j_gene: TRBJ1-1
CDR3nt: TGCGCCAGCACTGGACAGACACTGAACACTGAAGCTTTCTTT
CDR3aa: CASTGQTLNTEAFF

d_gene: TRBD1
len: 15
v_gene: TRBV6-5
abundance: NA
j_gene: TRBJ2-7
CDR3nt: TGTGCCAGCAGGAACGACAGGGCTGGTTCCTACGAGCAGTACTTC
CDR3aa: CASRNDRAGSYEQYF

d_gene: TRBD1
len: 13
v_gene: TRBV29-1
abundance: few
j_gene: TRBJ2-5
CDR3nt: TGCAGCGTTGAGACAGGGGTTAAAGAGACCCAGTACTTC
CDR3aa: CSVETGVKETQYF

d_gene: TRBD2
len: 16
v_gene: TRBV9
abundance: NA
j_gene: TRBJ2-1
CDR3nt: TGTGCCAGCAGCACCTATCGGACTAGCGGGAGCGGTGAGCAGTTCTTC
CDR3aa: CASSTYRTSGSGEQFF

d_gene: NA
len: 14
v_gene: TRBV9
abundance: NA
j_gene: TRBJ2-2
CDR3nt: TGTGCCAGCAGCGGGACTTTGAACACCGGGGAGCTGTTTTTT
CDR3aa: CASSGTLNTGELFF

d_gene: NA
len: 12
v_gene: TRBV18
abundance: NA
j_gene: TRBJ2-2
CDR3nt: TGTGCCAGCTCACGCCCGCAGGGAGAGCTGTTTTTT
CDR3aa: CASSRPQGELFF

d_gene: NA
len: 13
v_gene: TRBV6-1
abundance: NA
j_gene: TRBJ1-4
CDR3nt: TGTGCCAGCAGACAGGCAACTAATGAAAAACTGTTTTTT
CDR3aa: CASRQATNEKLFF

d_gene: NA
len: 15
v_gene: TRBV2
abundance: once
j_gene: TRBJ1-3
CDR3nt: TGTGCCAGCAGTGGTGATGGTAGACATCAGAACACCATATATTTT
CDR3aa: CASSGDGRHQNTIYF

d_gene: NA
len: 16
v_gene: TRBV14
abundance: NA
j_gene: TRBJ1-1
CDR3nt: TGTGCCAGCAGCCTCCTTAAGGGACTCGGGAACACTGAAGCTTTCTTT
CDR3aa: CASSLLKGLGNTEAFF

d_gene: NA
len: 13
v_gene: TRBV14
abundance: NA
j_gene: TRBJ2-2
CDR3nt: TGTGCCAGCAGCCAAGATCGGACCGGGGAGCTGTTTTTT
CDR3aa: CASSQDRTGELFF

d_gene: TRBD2
len: 17
v_gene: TRBV7-3
abundance: NA
j_gene: TRBJ2-1
CDR3nt: TGTGCCAGCAGCTTAAGGGGCGGGAGGAACTCCTACAATGAGCAGTTCTTC
CDR3aa: CASSLRGGRNSYNEQFF

d_gene: TRBD2
len: 17
v_gene: TRBV5-1
abundance: NA
j_gene: TRBJ2-1
CDR3nt: TGCGCCAGCAGCTGGACCGGGACTAGCGGAGGCTACAATGAGCAGTTCTTC
CDR3aa: CASSWTGTSGGYNEQFF

d_gene: NA
len: 14
v_gene: TRBV19
abundance: few
j_gene: TRBJ1-1
CDR3nt: TGTGCCAGTAGTATTGGCAGGGGGAACACTGAAGCTTTCTTT
CDR3aa: CASSIGRGNTEAFF

d_gene: NA
len: 14
v_gene: TRBV29-1
abundance: NA
j_gene: TRBJ2-2
CDR3nt: TGCAGCGTCGCGGGACCACCGAACACCGGGGAGCTGTTTTTT
CDR3aa: CSVAGPPNTGELFF

d_gene: TRBD2
len: 16
v_gene: TRBV6-5
abundance: NA
j_gene: TRBJ2-5
CDR3nt: TGTGCCAGCAGTTTCCGGACTAGCGGGAGAGGAGAGACCCAGTACTTC
CDR3aa: CASSFRTSGRGETQYF

d_gene: TRBD1
len: 13
v_gene: TRBV28
abundance: few
j_gene: TRBJ1-4
CDR3nt: TGTGCCACGTACAGGGGATGGGGTGAAAAACTGTTTTTT
CDR3aa: CATYRGWGEKLFF

d_gene: TRBD1
len: 15
v_gene: TRBV11-2
abundance: NA
j_gene: TRBJ1-1
CDR3nt: TGTGCCAGCAGCAACACAGGGGGCCGGTCGACTGAAGCTTTCTTT
CDR3aa: CASSNTGGRSTEAFF

d_gene: NA
len: 14
v_gene: TRBV7-8
abundance: once
j_gene: TRBJ1-1
CDR3nt: TGTGCCAGCAGCTTCACAGCGGGGGGAGGGTCCGCTTTCTTT
CDR3aa: CASSFTAGGGSAFF

d_gene: TRBD2
len: 16
v_gene: TRBV7-3
abundance: NA
j_gene: TRBJ2-2
CDR3nt: TGTGCCAGCAGCGTAATAGCGGGAGGGTCTACCGGGGAGCTGTTTTTT
CDR3aa: CASSVIAGGSTGELFF

d_gene: NA
len: 13
v_gene: TRBV29-1
abundance: NA
j_gene: TRBJ2-1
CDR3nt: TGCAGCGTACGCGGGGCTACCAACAATGAGCAGTTCTTC
CDR3aa: CSVRGATNNEQFF

d_gene: TRBD1
len: 14
v_gene: TRBV7-3
abundance: NA
j_gene: TRBJ1-1
CDR3nt: TGTGCCAGCAGCTTATCGATAGCGGACAGGGAAACTTTCTTT
CDR3aa: CASSLSIADRETFF